Presented here are 13 T cell receptor beta chains from one specimen sequenced in a study of blood T cell repertoires in COVID-19. Profiling relied on immunoSEQ multiplex PCR, and the TCRdb table lists in-frame clones only, not all of them. The repertoire has a few hundred thousand clones, 70% to 90% of them found once; the top ten carry 3.5% to 4.5%. The sequencing input was PBMCs or T cells enriched from blood (not recorded which). These receptors originate from a woman aged 30 to 39 who had recovered from COVID-19.

V and J are TRBV5-6 and TRBJ2-7; D is perhaps TRBD1 (5 bases). CDR1 and CDR2 from the germline V gene are SGHDT and YYEEEE. The CDR3 has 15 amino acids. The ends were cut back, 1 base at V and 6 bases at J, with 17 bases in the middle. CDR3 sequence: CASSLNGGARVEQYF. The CDR3 DNA reads TGTGCCAGCAGCTTGAACGGTGGGGCCAGGGTCGAGCAGTACTTC.

This clone has only a few counts. V is TRBV27 and J is TRBJ1-2; TRBD1 agrees at 9 bases. This CDR3 contains 15 residues. Trimming removed 5 bases from V and 3 bases from J; junction bases left unmatched: 7. The V gene's germline CDR1 is MNHEY and CDR2 SMNVEV (reference sequence). The CDR3 sequence is CASSPGTGKDYGYTF. The CDR3 region has the DNA TGTGCCAGCAGTCCGGGGACAGGGAAGGACTATGGCTACACCTTC.

The rearrangement links TRBV4-1 to TRBJ1-2; weak D call: TRBD1 (6 bases). The CDR3 contains 16 residues. The germline V and J ends were trimmed by 4 bases and 2 bases, with 17 bases remaining between them. Germline V gene data show CDR1 as MGHRA and CDR2 as YSYEKL. CDR3 protein: CASSPPPGGRNYGYTF. The CDR3 nucleotides are TGCGCCAGCAGCCCCCCGCCCGGGGGGCGAAACTATGGCTACACCTTC.

The V gene is TRBV25-1, the J gene TRBJ2-7, with TRBD2 identical over 7 bases. CDR1 and CDR2 from the germline V gene are MGHDK and SYGVNS. This CDR3 region has 13 residues. V gave up 8 bases and J gave up 1 base; unmatched junction bases: 5. CDR3 protein: CASGASGSYEQYF. Written as DNA, the CDR3 is TGTGCCAGCGGAGCTAGCGGATCCTACGAGCAGTACTTC.

This chain links TRBV13 with TRBJ1-2, with a weak D call TRBD1 (5 bases). CDR1 and CDR2 (germline): PRHDT, FYEKMQ (reference sequence). This CDR3 is built from 12 residues. V lost 1 base and J lost 6, with 6 bases in between. CDR3 DNA sequence: TGTGCCAGCAGCTTAGTAGGGGATGGCTACACCTTC. Its translation is CASSLVGDGYTF.

CDR3 bases: TGTGCCAGCAGTCCCGGACTAGCGGGACGTGAGCAGTTCTTC. Translated: CASSPGLAGREQFF. This chain uses TRBV6-5 with TRBJ2-1, with TRBD2 matching over 12 bases. Germline V gene sequence: CDR1 MNHEY, CDR2 SVGAGI. The CDR3 covers 14 residues. The junction had 5 bases not matched to a gene; V was cut back by 5 bases and J by 9 bases.

A few counts support this clone. The rearrangement joins TRBV18 to TRBJ1-4, with D perhaps matching TRBD1 (5 bases). From germline, CDR1 is KGHSH and CDR2 LQKENI. The CDR3 is made up of 17 amino acids. V gave up 0 bases and J gave up 1 base, with 12 bases separating them. The CDR3 spells CASSPPRLGGTNEKLFF. DNA of the CDR3: TGTGCCAGCTCACCACCCAGACTCGGGGGAACTAATGAAAAACTGTTTTTT.

In this sample, this clone turned up once. The chain recombines TRBV7-8 with TRBJ1-1; 8 bases map to TRBD1. The CDR3 length is 16 residues. V lost 4 bases and J lost 1; bases outside the gene matches: 8. Germline lookup yields CDR1 SGHVS and CDR2 FQNEAQ. The CDR3 sequence: CASSSTRTGRNTEAFF. The CDR3 coding sequence is TGTGCCAGCAGCTCCACTCGGACAGGGAGGAACACTGAAGCTTTCTTT.

The rearrangement uses TRBV5-6 and TRBJ2-3; maybe TRBD2 (6 bases). This CDR3 is built from 15 residues. Between the trimmed V and J ends, which lost 0 bases and 3 bases, there was a span of 11 bases. Germline assignment: CDR1 SGHDT and CDR2 YYEEEE. In DNA form, the CDR3 reads TGTGCCAGCAGCTTGGCGGCCGGGACTACAGATACGCAGTATTTT. The encoded protein is CASSLAAGTTDTQYF.

The rearrangement links TRBV3-1 (or the pseudogene TRBV3-2) to TRBJ2-2; 7 bases match TRBD2. Per the germline V gene, CDR1 is LGHDT and CDR2 is YNNKEL (reference sequence). Trimming at V came to 3 bases and at J to 6 bases, leaving 19 bases not matched to a gene. This CDR3 region has 19 residues. The DNA of the CDR3 is TGTGCCAGCAGCCAGTCCCCCCTGAGAGTTGCGGGAGTTGCCGGGGAGCTGTTTTTT. The encoded protein is CASSQSPLRVAGVAGELFF.

The chain recombines TRBV19 with TRBJ2-1, with D perhaps matching TRBD2 (6 bases). Germline CDR1 is LNHDA and CDR2 is SQIVND (reference sequence). The V end lost 5 bases, the J end lost 6 bases, and 17 bases lay between the germline ends. CDR3 length equals 15 residues. For the CDR3, the DNA is TGTGCCAGTAGTTATGGAGGGCCGTTTCCCAATGAGCAGTTCTTC. It translates to CASSYGGPFPNEQFF. Looking up the rest from reference TRBV19 and TRBJ2-1 gives the full variable domain: DGGITQSPKYLFRKEGQNVTLSCEQNLNHDAMYWYRQDPGQGLRLIYYSQIVNDFQKGDIAEGYSVSREKKESFPLTVTSAQKNPTAFYLCASSYGGPFPNEQFFGPGTRLTVL.

The genes are TRBV27 and TRBJ2-3, with a tentative D call TRBD2 (5 bases). The CDR3 extends over 20 amino acids. Germline V lookup: CDR1 MNHEY, CDR2 SMNVEV (reference sequence). The V and J ends lost 1 base and 1 base respectively, with 24 bases between them. The CDR3 loop reads CASSLYGGPERGTRTDTQYF. In DNA form, the CDR3 reads TGTGCCAGCAGTTTATATGGAGGACCGGAGCGCGGCACACGCACAGATACGCAGTATTTT.

The chain has TRBV28 and TRBJ1-5; D gene unclear. The CDR3 is made up of 14 amino acids. Germline-derived CDR1 and CDR2 are MDHEN and SYDVKM. V was shortened by 7 bases and J by 9 bases, with 19 bases between the two germline ends. CDR3 nucleotides: TGTGCCAGCAAGCTCGGTAGTGTACGATTGCCCCAGCATTTT. It encodes CASKLGSVRLPQHF.